A single TCR beta chain is shown here with its context. Its target antigen remains unknown. No clone much larger than this one lies a single base away; base qualities are absent. These data are taken from a study of shared clonotypes between healthy human individuals (dated by TCRdb to the early 2020s). Regarding the study in general: The cohort included a few men and a couple of women between 18 and 49 years of age. For each donor, CD4 naive and CD4 memory were each run on three plates, CD8 naive on two plates, and CD8 memory on one plate. Blood TCR repertoires of about 5 healthy adults were deeply sequenced to estimate repertoire size and the extent of clonotype sharing between individuals. To increase sequencing depth and limit assay-specific biases, TCR repertoire library preparation and sequencing were carried out by different laboratories using diverse techniques. Each donor's leukapheresis produced roughly between roughly 0.85 and 9.5 billion PBMCs.

V is clipped by 1 base and J by 5 bases, and the sequence between their germline boundaries is 11 bases long. Via the germline V gene, CDR1 is SGHRS and CDR2 YFSETQ. The CDR3 covers 14 residues, taking in both the cysteine and the phenylalanine. The retained sequence is limited to the CDR3, 42 bases, with the frame set at the first base. Donors were healthy HIV-negative adults with no recently reported acute infections or vaccinations. Only Caucasian adults living in Nashville, Tennessee, USA were represented among the donors. CD4+ T cells were enriched through magnetic negative selection, after which naive cells were positively selected on CD45RA and the remaining negative fraction served as the memory subset. Blood was collected by leukapheresis, and PBMCs were isolated by Ficoll-Histopaque density gradient centrifugation and then cryopreserved in liquid nitrogen vapor phase. Analytical flow cytometry was used to check the purity and quantity of each magnetically sorted T cell population. Genomic DNA was isolated from each sorted fraction and quantified by UV absorbance on a Nanodrop 2000c.

Using the deep immunoSEQ assay, multiplex PCR amplified TCR CDR3 regions from genomic DNA. For each cell subset, the extracted genomic DNA was distributed evenly across all wells of several immunoSEQ 96-well plates, and each plate served as one replicate. For sorted subsets, approximately 0.2 ug of genomic DNA, equivalent to tens of thousands of T cell genomes, went into each replicate PCR. Purified libraries were measured with a Qubit 3.0 fluorometer, size-checked on a Bioanalyzer 2100, and measured again with the KAPA Library Quantification kit. Each immunoSEQ 96-well plate was sequenced on its own single-read 150-cycle Illumina NextSeq 550 flow cell. The authors' pipeline ran thus. Because the immunoSEQ output held only junctional sequences and lacked quality scores, the filtering could not match the filtering applied to full-length reads. Sequences were annotated with PyIR, a Python wrapper for IgBLAST v1.9, using IMGT germline references to assign V/J genes and CDR3. Any read was removed if the V/J assignment was weak (E-value above 1e-6), the CDR3 was missing, or the read contained stop codons, out-of-frame junctions, or ambiguous translated residues. V3J clonotypes were defined as sequences sharing an identical inferred V gene, J gene, and CDR3 amino acid sequence. The percentage overlap between two repertoires was calculated by dividing the number of shared unique clonotypes by the size of the smaller repertoire. Repertoire richness was assessed with RTK rarefaction, the Chao1 estimator, and Recon v2.1 estimates of unobserved clonotypes. Generation probabilities were computed with OLGA for all TCRbeta clonotypes obtained by the gDNA method from several donors. The table was pulled from immuneACCESS by TCRdb, which kept in-frame rearrangements only. Such tables lose some clones; where checked, under half of the loss comes from unresolved V genes, and the rest has no known cause. V, J and clone size are taken as reported in that table, and D and trimming were inferred from the DNA itself. Present in this sample are about 1,500,000 clones, about 96% of which were seen just once. Roughly 1.2% of the sample is in the top ten clones.

General study outcomes and caveats: Incomplete sequencing was indicated by rarefaction of sorted-subset datasets, despite the large sequencing depth. Compared with non-shared clonotypes, clonotypes shared by all four sorted-subset donors had higher generation probabilities. The genetic and exposure-history diversity represented was limited by the small number of donors. Pairwise subsampling indicated that sequencing depth was expected to affect the degree of clonotype sharing among donors. Across a handful of donors, roughly 5.4% of naive CD4, roughly 3.8% of naive CD8, about 2.3% of memory CD4, and 0.4% of memory CD8 clonotypes were shared. Naive subsets generally had larger estimated clonotype richness than memory subsets did. Sampling was limited to blood, and TCR repertoires in tissue likely differ from TCR repertoires in blood.

Here the chain combines TRBV5-1 and TRBJ2-3; too little of a D gene remains to name it. The origin of this receptor is a man aged 25 to 40 in good health. The sample comprised naive CD4+ T cells sorted from blood. The cell subset or site label for this specimen denotes: CD45RA+ positively selected. The DNA sequence is as follows: TGCGCCAGCAGCTTGAAGGATAAGCGAGATACGCAGTATTTT. This gives the protein CASSLKDKRDTQYF.